Each of the 21 T cell receptor beta chains below was sequenced from the same sample in a study of T cells after yellow fever vaccination. TCRdb reprocessed the 5' RACE reads with MiXCR, giving one entry per CDR3 protein. This sample yields hundreds of thousands of distinct CDR3 sequences, of which 19% are seen a single time; 14% belongs to the top ten. The sample in question was PBMCs, obtained 15 days after the yellow fever booster vaccination. Every receptor here comes from a man under 40 who received the YFV17D yellow fever vaccine.

This clonotype was found a few times. The CDR3 reads CASSSSGTRTYEQYF. The CDR3 DNA follows: TGCGCCAGCAGCTCCTCCGGGACTAGGACCTACGAGCAGTACTTC. This rearrangement joins TRBV5-1 to TRBJ2-7; 8 bases line up with TRBD2. The CDR3 is made up of 15 amino acids. CDR1 SGHRS and CDR2 YFSETQ come from the germline V gene. J lost 2 bases, V lost 3 bases, and 7 bases had no gene match.

V gene TRBV27 combines with J gene TRBJ2-5; 8 nucleotides match TRBD1. In germline, CDR1 is MNHEY, CDR2 SMNVEV (reference sequence). The CDR3 is made up of 16 amino acids. V trimming: 5 bases; J trimming: 4 bases; junction bases outside the gene matches: 12. DNA for the CDR3: TGTGCCAGCAGTAACATCGCCAGGGGGCATGGAGAGACCCAGTACTTC. Encoded protein: CASSNIARGHGETQYF.

The chain combines TRBV21-1 with TRBJ2-1; the table's D gene call, TRBD1, was not cross checked with the DNA. TRBV21-1 is reported as a pseudogene. The CDR3 runs to 18 residues. CDR3 coding DNA: TGTGCCAGCAGCAAAGACTCCCGGACAGGGGACTCCTACAATGAGCAGTTCTTC. Residues: CASSKDSRTGDSYNEQFF.

This clonotype was counted many times. The rearrangement links TRBV4-3 to TRBJ2-2; 9 bases map to TRBD1. Trimming took 3 bases from V and 1 from J; bases not matched to a gene: 0. This CDR3 has 15 residues. The germline gives CDR1 LGHNA, CDR2 YSLEER. CDR3 sequence: CASSQDRGNTGELFF. In nucleotides, the CDR3 is TGCGCCAGCAGCCAGGACAGGGGGAACACCGGGGAGCTGTTTTTT.

The chain couples TRBV25-1 to TRBJ2-7, with D possibly being TRBD1 (6 bases). The CDR3 is made up of 13 amino acids. The ends were cut back, 8 bases at V and 2 bases at J, with 13 bases in the middle. CDR1 is MGHDK and CDR2 is SYGVNS in the germline V gene. CDR3 coding DNA: TGTGCCAGCTCTTACAGGGAACCCTACGAGCAGTACTTC. Translation gives CASSYREPYEQYF.

CDR3 amino acids: CASSLAASGPYEQYF. In DNA, the CDR3 is TGTGCCAGCAGCTTGGCTGCTAGCGGGCCATACGAGCAGTACTTC. The V call is TRBV7-2, the J call TRBJ2-7, with TRBD2 identical over 8 bases. In germline, CDR1 is SGHTA, CDR2 FQGNSA. Trimming took 3 bases from V and 4 from J; bases not matched to a gene: 8. The CDR3 totals 15 residues.

This clonotype was seen repeatedly, ten times or more. V gene TRBV3-1 combines with J gene TRBJ2-5; D remains ambiguous. The V and J ends lost 3 bases and 4 bases respectively, with 3 bases between them. Germline CDR1 and CDR2: LGHDT and YNNKEL (reference sequence). CDR3 length equals 11 residues. In DNA, the CDR3 is TGTGCCAGCAGCCACGGAGAGACCCAGTACTTC. Amino acids: CASSHGETQYF.

This clonotype has only a few counts. J is TRBJ2-6 and V is TRBV29-1; TRBD2 aligns across 8 bases. The CDR3 is made up of 14 amino acids. Germline V gives CDR1 SQVTM, CDR2 ANQGSEA. With 4 bases clipped from V and 4 bases from J, the junction kept 3 bases outside the gene matches. As DNA, the CDR3 is TGCAGCGTTGTCGGGGGGGCAGGGGCCAACGTCCTGACTTTC. Protein product: CSVVGGAGANVLTF. Filled out from reference TRBV29-1 and TRBJ2-6, the complete variable domain reads SAVISQKPSRDICQRGTSLTIQCQVDSQVTMMFWYRQQPGQSLTLIATANQGSEATYESGFVIDKFPISRPNLTFSTLTVSNMSPEDSSIYLCSVVGGAGANVLTFGAGSRLTVL.

This clonotype was counted between two and nine times. The chain couples TRBV12-3 or TRBV12-4 to TRBJ2-2, with D unresolved. V shed 7 bases and J shed 7 bases, with 7 bases lying between them. This CDR3 spans 11 amino acids. The CDR3 is CASMWRGELFF. The CDR3 nucleotides read TGTGCCAGCATGTGGCGCGGGGAGCTGTTTTTT.

The chain links TRBV7-2 to TRBJ2-2; D is undetermined. The CDR3 totals 11 residues. Germline CDR1 SGHTA, CDR2 FQGNSA. Trimming left V 5 bases short and J 7 bases short, with 5 bases between. CDR3 nucleotide sequence: TGTGCCAGCAGCCGTGTCGGGGAGCTGTTTTTT. It translates to CASSRVGELFF.

This clonotype turned up a few times. This chain links TRBV15 with TRBJ2-7; 12 bases fit TRBD2. Germline V CDR1 and CDR2: LNHNV, YYDKDF (reference sequence). V shed 0 bases and J 6 bases; nucleotides not matched to a gene: 6. The CDR3 consists of 16 residues. The CDR3 spells CATSRDRRLAGAEQYF. In nucleotides, the CDR3 is TGTGCCACCAGCAGAGATAGGAGACTAGCGGGAGCCGAGCAGTACTTC.

This clonotype was seen a few times. The V call is TRBV27, the J call TRBJ2-7; D possibly corresponds to TRBD1 (5 bases). The germline CDR1 and CDR2 sequences are MNHEY and SMNVEV (reference sequence). This CDR3 is built from 13 residues. V was clipped by 2 bases and J by 3 bases, with 8 bases between them. CDR3 sequence: CASSLKRGYEQYF. For the CDR3, the DNA is TGTGCCAGCAGTTTAAAAAGGGGCTACGAGCAGTACTTC.

The chain couples TRBV2 to TRBJ2-3; D ambiguous. V shed 3 bases and J shed 3 bases, with 7 bases lying between them. Germline V gene data show CDR1 as SNHLY and CDR2 as FYNNEI. The CDR3 contains 13 residues. CDR3 in amino acids: CASSDYGTDTQYF. For the CDR3, the DNA is TGTGCCAGCAGTGATTACGGGACAGATACGCAGTATTTT.

This clonotype came up a few times. For the CDR3, the DNA is TGCAGTGCTAGAGGTCGGGACAGCCGGAGGCAGCCCCAGCATTTT. Its protein product is CSARGRDSRRQPQHF. This chain uses TRBV20-1 with TRBJ1-5, with 7 bases that match TRBD1. This CDR3 region has 15 residues. J lost 7 bases, V lost 1 base, and 10 bases had no gene match. Germline CDR1 DFQATT, CDR2 SNEGSKA (reference sequence).

The rearrangement joins TRBV12-3 or TRBV12-4 to TRBJ2-1; 9 bases are shared with TRBD2. The CDR3 has 18 amino acids. V dropped 4 bases and J dropped 6; count of bases not matched to a gene: 16. In DNA form, the CDR3 reads TGTGCCAGCAGTTCCCGCCCTGCGGGAGGGCCGAATGGCAATGAGCAGTTCTTC. Amino acids: CASSSRPAGGPNGNEQFF.

As DNA, the CDR3 is TGTGCCAGCAGCTTATATTCCGAAGACGAGCAGTACTTC. Its translation: CASSLYSEDEQYF. V usage is TRBV7-8 and J usage is TRBJ2-7; D ambiguous. The germline CDR1 and CDR2 sequences are SGHVS and FQNEAQ. The CDR3 contains 13 residues. With 2 bases removed from V and 5 bases from J, the gap between germline ends came to 10 bases.

The chain links TRBV11-2 to TRBJ2-3; 7 bases are shared with TRBD1. The CDR3 loop spans 15 amino acids. With V trimmed by 3 bases and J by 2 bases, 5 bases remained unmatched. From germline, CDR1 is SGHAT and CDR2 FQNNGV. The CDR3 is CASSFGTANTDTQYF. The CDR3, as DNA: TGTGCCAGCAGCTTCGGGACAGCCAACACAGATACGCAGTATTTT.

This chain links TRBV28 with TRBJ2-7, with 12 nucleotides matching TRBD2. The CDR3 covers 14 residues. Trimming removed 7 bases from V and 6 bases from J; junction bases left unmatched: 7. Germline lookup yields CDR1 MDHEN and CDR2 SYDVKM. The CDR3 loop reads CASTYRLAGAEQYF. For the CDR3, the DNA is TGTGCCAGCACCTATAGACTAGCGGGAGCCGAGCAGTACTTC.

This clonotype occurred a few times. The V and J genes are TRBV7-2 and TRBJ2-3; D perhaps matches TRBD2 (5 bases). CDR1 is SGHTA, CDR2 FQGNSA, per germline. The CDR3 is 14 residues long. Trimming took off 5 bases at V and 4 bases at J, with 13 bases between the two ends. CDR3 DNA sequence: TGTGCCAGCAGCACGGACTTCTACGCAGATACGCAGTATTTT. Translated, it gives CASSTDFYADTQYF.

This clonotype was picked up a small number of times. CDR3 amino acids: CASSLEGGNSFYEQYF. The CDR3, as DNA: TGCGCCAGCAGCTTGGAGGGGGGGAACTCCTTCTACGAGCAGTACTTC. The J gene is TRBJ2-7, the V gene TRBV5-1, with a tentative D call TRBD2 (7 bases). Per the germline V gene, CDR1 is SGHRS and CDR2 is YFSETQ. CDR3 length: 16 amino acids. V shed 0 bases and J shed 3 bases, with 16 bases lying between them.

This clonotype was counted a few times. The gene calls are TRBV4-2 and TRBJ2-1; 12 bases fit TRBD2. Germline V gene lookup returns CDR1 LGHNA and CDR2 YNFKEQ. This CDR3 contains 18 residues. J gave up 4 bases and V 0 bases, and 7 bases lay outside the gene matches. The CDR3 DNA follows: TGTGCCAGCAGCCAAGAGCTAGCGGGAGGGCCGGGATACAATGAGCAGTTCTTC. Residues: CASSQELAGGPGYNEQFF.